A selection of T cell receptor beta chains follows, all from one sample in a study of cytomegalovirus exposure and HLA in healthy donors. Sequencing was performed with immunoSEQ multiplex PCR; in TCRdb, only in-frame clones are kept and a portion is missing. The sample records 100,000 to 120,000 clones, about 80% being singletons. Sequencing input: PBMCs. Receptors were obtained from a man between 40 and 49 years old in good health and CMV-seropositive. Each CDR3 is given with its conserved first and last residue. D genes are given only for firm matches. Where a row states a size, it is once, few, many or the class of an expanded clone; other rows omit it.

-	13	TRBV6-5	TRBJ1-1	TRBD1	TGTGCCAGCAGTAGACAGGGTCGGACTGAAGCTTTCTTT	CASSRQGRTEAFF
-	16	TRBV10-3	TRBJ1-2	TRBD1	TGTGCCATCAGTTCAATAGGACAGGAAGGTAACTATGGCTACACCTTC	CAISSIGQEGNYGYTF
-	13	TRBV11-3	TRBJ2-1	TRBD2	TGTGCCAGCAGCCCCGGGGGACTAGCGGAGCAGTTCTTC	CASSPGGLAEQFF
-	15	TRBV7-9	TRBJ2-4	TRBD1	TGTGCCAGCAGCCTGACAGGGGGCAGTGGAAACATTCAGTACTTC	CASSLTGGSGNIQYF
-	15	TRBV7-9	TRBJ2-6	-	TGTGCCAGCAGCTTCGCGGGGCCTGGGGTCAACGTCCTGACTTTC	CASSFAGPGVNVLTF
-	18	TRBV15	TRBJ2-4	TRBD1	TGTGCCACCAGCAGAGGCCCCGGGACAGGGACCAGCGGGGACATTCAGTACTTC	CATSRGPGTGTSGDIQYF
-	14	TRBV28	TRBJ1-4	TRBD1	TGTGCCAGCAGGACCGGGACAGCCCCCGTAAAACTGTTTTTT	CASRTGTAPVKLFF
-	18	TRBV10-3	TRBJ2-5	TRBD2	TGTGCCATCAGCGGCAGGGGCCTTAGCGGGGGCGGAGCAGAGACCCAGTACTTC	CAISGRGLSGGGAETQYF
few	13	TRBV19	TRBJ2-1	TRBD1	TGTGCCAGTTCTCAGGGGGCTAATAATGAGCAGTTCTTC	CASSQGANNEQFF
-	11	TRBV7-2	TRBJ1-1	-	TGTGCCAGCAGCTTATATAGTGAAGCTTTCTTT	CASSLYSEAFF
few	15	TRBV6-5	TRBJ1-1	-	TGTGCCAGCAGTTACTCGATGGGGGGAAACACTGAAGCTTTCTTT	CASSYSMGGNTEAFF
-	13	TRBV10-2	TRBJ2-5	-	TGCGCCAGCAGTCCAGGGCCTCAAGAGACCCAGTACTTC	CASSPGPQETQYF
-	15	TRBV4-2	TRBJ1-1	-	TGTGCCAGCAGCCCTTGGACAATGGCGCCCACTGAAGCTTTCTTT	CASSPWTMAPTEAFF
-	15	TRBV21-1	TRBJ2-7	-	TGTGCCAGCAGAACCAGGCAGGGGAACTCCTACGAGCAGTACTTC	CASRTRQGNSYEQYF
-	17	TRBV14	TRBJ2-7	TRBD2	TGTGCCAGCAGCCAAGGGATACTAGCGGGAGGGTTCTACGAGCAGTACTTC	CASSQGILAGGFYEQYF
-	15	TRBV2	TRBJ2-3	-	TGTGCCAGCAGTTACGGACAGTATAGCACAGATACGCAGTATTTT	CASSYGQYSTDTQYF
-	15	TRBV7-9	TRBJ2-7	TRBD1	TGTGCCAGCAGCAATCCGGGGACAGGGAAGAGCGAGCAGTACTTC	CASSNPGTGKSEQYF
-	17	TRBV7-2	TRBJ2-7	TRBD2	TGTGCCAGCAGCTCCCAACCCTCTAGCGGGGGGATGTACGAGCAGTACTTC	CASSSQPSSGGMYEQYF
-	13	TRBV5-8	TRBJ1-5	-	TGTGCCAGCAGCTTGCAGGGGAATCAGCCCCAGCATTTT	CASSLQGNQPQHF
-	15	TRBV27	TRBJ2-1	-	TGTGCCAGCTTGAGAGGAATGAGCTCCTACAATGAGCAGTTCTTC	CASLRGMSSYNEQFF
-	14	TRBV7-2	TRBJ2-3	TRBD2	TGTGCCAGCAGCTTACGGGGGGGCACAGATACGCAGTATTTT	CASSLRGGTDTQYF
-	14	TRBV5-4	TRBJ2-2	-	TGTGCCAGCAGACCGACAGAACACACCGGGGAGCTGTTTTTT	CASRPTEHTGELFF
-	16	TRBV7-2	TRBJ1-3	-	TGTGCCAGCAGCTTAGCCGGGGTCGCGGCTGGAAACACCATATATTTT	CASSLAGVAAGNTIYF
-	19	TRBV5-4	TRBJ2-4	TRBD2	TGTGCCAGCAGCAGTTCGACTAGCGGGTTCACTCTAGCCAAAAACATTCAGTACTTC	CASSSSTSGFTLAKNIQYF
-	13	TRBV4-1	TRBJ1-1	-	TGCGCCAGCAGGCGGGCGCCGAACACTGAAGCTTTCTTT	CASRRAPNTEAFF
-	15	TRBV6-5	TRBJ1-1	TRBD1	TGTGCCAGCAGGGGATCGGGACAGGGGGACACTGAAGCTTTCTTT	CASRGSGQGDTEAFF
-	14	TRBV7-3	TRBJ2-3	-	TGTGCCAGCAGCTTTTCTAGCGGCACAGATACGCAGTATTTT	CASSFSSGTDTQYF
-	16	TRBV7-2	TRBJ2-3	TRBD1	TGTGCCAGCAGCCTCAGAGCAGGGGGCCGCACAGATACGCAGTATTTT	CASSLRAGGRTDTQYF
-	13	TRBV5-1	TRBJ2-7	-	TGCGCCAGCAGCTTGGAAGGTGGGCTCGAGCAGTACTTC	CASSLEGGLEQYF
-	13	TRBV4-3	TRBJ1-5	-	TGCGCCAGCAGCCAGGGGGGGGAACAGCCCCAGCATTTT	CASSQGGEQPQHF
-	16	TRBV14	TRBJ2-7	-	TGTGCCAGCAGCCAACTGACAGTCAGAACCACCTACGAGCAGTACTTC	CASSQLTVRTTYEQYF
-	18	TRBV27	TRBJ1-1	TRBD1	TGTGCCAGCAGTTCGGATTCCACCAGGGGGCGAAGCTACACTGAAGCTTTCTTT	CASSSDSTRGRSYTEAFF
-	17	TRBV10-3	TRBJ1-6	-	TGTGCCATCAGTGTCGAGGCTATTACCGCCTATAATTCACCCCTCCACTTT	CAISVEAITAYNSPLHF
-	17	TRBV7-2	TRBJ2-5	TRBD2	TGTGCCAGCAGCTTAGGTGGGACTAGCAGGGGGCAAGAGACCCAGTACTTC	CASSLGGTSRGQETQYF
-	14	TRBV5-1	TRBJ1-5	-	TGCGCCAGCCCCACAGGTTTCCTTTATCAGCCCCAGCATTTT	CASPTGFLYQPQHF
-	18	TRBV7-2	TRBJ2-1	TRBD2	TGTGCCAGCAGCTTCAGCACTAGCGGACTTTCTCCTTCGGATGAGCAGTTCTTC	CASSFSTSGLSPSDEQFF
few	13	TRBV18	TRBJ1-2	-	TGTGCCAGCTCGCCGACAGCTAACTATGGCTACACCTTC	CASSPTANYGYTF
-	14	TRBV5-4	TRBJ1-1	-	TGTGCCAGCAGCTCGAGGGGGGGGAGCACTGAAGCTTTCTTT	CASSSRGGSTEAFF
-	15	TRBV7-6	TRBJ2-7	TRBD1	TGTGCCAGCAGCTTAGCTGGACAGGGGGCTAACGAGCAGTACTTC	CASSLAGQGANEQYF
-	12	TRBV6-6	TRBJ2-1	TRBD2	TGTGCCAGCAAGACTAGCGGGCATGAGCAGTTCTTC	CASKTSGHEQFF
-	15	TRBV10-3	TRBJ1-2	-	TGTGCCACCCTAAATAAACAGGGCGGAGGCTATGGCTACACCTTC	CATLNKQGGGYGYTF
-	14	TRBV11-2	TRBJ1-2	-	TGTGCCAGCAGCTTAGTCATAGGGGACTGGCGCTACACCTTC	CASSLVIGDWRYTF
-	14	TRBV6-1	TRBJ1-2	TRBD1	TGTGCCAGCAGTGGGAGGGGGCGACACTATGGCTACACCTTC	CASSGRGRHYGYTF
-	15	TRBV2	TRBJ2-7	TRBD1	TGTGCCAGCAGTGCCGGGACAGGCCTCTCCTACGAGCAGTACTTC	CASSAGTGLSYEQYF
-	16	TRBV11-3	TRBJ2-1	-	TGTGCCAGCAGCGCACGAATTGGAGGGGCCTACAATGAGCAGTTCTTC	CASSARIGGAYNEQFF
-	15	TRBV28	TRBJ1-1	TRBD1	TGTGCCAGCAGTCTTGTGAACAGGGGTAACACTGAAGCTTTCTTT	CASSLVNRGNTEAFF
-	14	TRBV7-9	TRBJ1-2	-	TGTGCCAGCAGCTTAGGCGGCTCTAACTATGGCTACACCTTC	CASSLGGSNYGYTF
-	12	TRBV29-1	TRBJ2-5	TRBD1	TGCAGCGGTGGGACAGGACAAGAGACCCAGTACTTC	CSGGTGQETQYF